The 14 T cell receptor beta chains below all came from one sample that was sequenced in a study of control samples from healthy donors and cancer patients. Profiling relied on immunoSEQ multiplex PCR, and the TCRdb table lists in-frame clones only, not all of them. Among more than 90,000 clones listed, around 89% were seen once. Sequencing used blood. The source of these receptors is a man aged 25-45 years in good health.

V usage is TRBV5-6 and J usage is TRBJ2-2, with D uncertain. From germline, CDR1 is SGHDT and CDR2 YYEEEE. V was cut by 4 bases and J by 10 bases, with 8 bases left in between. This CDR3 comprises 11 residues. The CDR3 DNA follows: TGTGCCAGCAGCCGTCTGGAGGAGCTGTTTTTT. Translating gives CASSRLEELFF.

The sample holds a few counts of this clone. The chain links TRBV19 to TRBJ2-2; no clear D. Per germline, CDR1 LNHDA and CDR2 SQIVND (reference sequence). V was trimmed by 5 bases and J by 4 bases, leaving 14 bases between them. The CDR3 extends over 15 amino acids. The DNA of the CDR3 is TGTGCCAGTAGTCGGGCAGGTCAACTCACCGGGGAGCTGTTTTTT. It translates to CASSRAGQLTGELFF. Full variable domain (outside the CDR3, taken from reference TRBV19 and TRBJ2-2): DGGITQSPKYLFRKEGQNVTLSCEQNLNHDAMYWYRQDPGQGLRLIYYSQIVNDFQKGDIAEGYSVSREKKESFPLTVTSAQKNPTAFYLCASSRAGQLTGELFFGEGSRLTVL.

The V gene is TRBV12-3 or TRBV12-4, the J gene TRBJ1-2; 11 positions agree with TRBD1. V lost 8 bases, J lost 6 bases, and 5 bases stayed unmatched. There are 13 residues in the CDR3. CDR3 sequence reads: CASRPGQGDGYTF. The CDR3 nucleotides are TGTGCCAGCCGTCCGGGACAGGGGGATGGCTACACCTTC.

The chain's CDR3 is CASSNSEMGDEKLFF. In nucleotides, the CDR3 is TGCGCCAGCAGCAACAGCGAGATGGGGGATGAAAAACTGTTTTTT. The chain couples TRBV5-1 to TRBJ1-4; D perhaps matches TRBD1 (5 bases). V was trimmed by 4 bases and J by 6 bases, leaving 16 bases between them. Per the germline V gene, CDR1 is SGHRS and CDR2 is YFSETQ. This CDR3 spans 15 amino acids.

This CDR3 is CASGTDPQGLPQHF. The CDR3 DNA follows: TGTGCTAGTGGTACCGACCCGCAGGGGTTGCCCCAGCATTTT. This chain uses TRBV12-5 with TRBJ1-5; TRBD1 might be the D (6 bases). The CDR3 has 14 amino acids. V lost 5 bases to trimming and J lost 9 bases, with 17 bases between them. Germline V gene data show CDR1 as LGHNT and CDR2 as FRNRAP.

The rearrangement uses TRBV3-1 (or the pseudogene TRBV3-2) and TRBJ2-1; 9 positions match TRBD1. CDR1 LGHDT and CDR2 YNNKEL come from the germline V gene (reference sequence). Germline trimming cut 4 bases from V and 1 base from J; bases unmatched to any gene: 8. This CDR3 spans 17 amino acids. The CDR3 DNA is TGTGCCAGCAGCCCGGGACAGGGTAGTCAGTCCTACAATGAGCAGTTCTTC. Its translation is CASSPGQGSQSYNEQFF.

The chain combines TRBV6-4 with TRBJ2-7; D could derive from TRBD1 or TRBD2 (7 bases each). CDR1 MRHNA and CDR2 SNTAGT come from the germline V gene. This CDR3 region has 15 residues. V lost 2 bases to trimming and J lost 4 bases, with 15 bases between them. CDR3 nucleotides: TGTGCCAGCAGTGACGTCAGGGGGAGGGAGTACGAGCAGTACGTC. Encoded protein: CASSDVRGREYEQYV.

The chain has TRBV27 and TRBJ1-4; D remains ambiguous. The CDR3 has 15 residues. CDR1 is MNHEY and CDR2 is SMNVEV in the germline V gene (reference sequence). V shed 0 bases and J shed 0 bases, with 5 bases lying between them. CDR3 sequence: CASSLSTTTNEKLFF. The CDR3 coding sequence is TGTGCCAGCAGTTTATCGACAACAACTAATGAAAAACTGTTTTTT.

J is TRBJ2-2 and V is TRBV4-2, with 8 nucleotides matching TRBD2. V lost 0 bases, J lost 1 base, and 10 bases stayed unmatched. The CDR3 loop spans 19 amino acids. Germline V lookup: CDR1 LGHNA, CDR2 YNFKEQ. CDR3: CASSQDLRWSGGNTGELFF. Here the CDR3 DNA reads TGTGCCAGCAGCCAAGATTTACGTTGGAGCGGGGGGAACACCGGGGAGCTGTTTTTT.

The CDR3 region is CASSEGKGEVKNIQYF. The CDR3 DNA follows: TGTGCCAGCAGTGAAGGGAAGGGGGAGGTCAAAAACATTCAGTACTTC. The chain has TRBV2 and TRBJ2-4, with D possibly being TRBD1 or TRBD2 (6 bases each). The length of the CDR3 is 16 residues. V lost 1 base to trimming and J lost 3 bases, with 13 bases between them. Germline values: CDR1 SNHLY, CDR2 FYNNEI.

The chain recombines TRBV28 with TRBJ2-7, with 11 bases aligning to TRBD2. Trimming took 2 bases from V and 2 from J; bases not matched to a gene: 2. This CDR3 comprises 15 residues. From germline, CDR1 is MDHEN and CDR2 SYDVKM. CDR3 amino acids: CASSLVAGGPYEQYF. The CDR3 nucleotides read TGTGCCAGCAGTTTAGTAGCGGGAGGGCCCTACGAGCAGTACTTC. The whole variable domain, remainder taken from reference TRBV28 and TRBJ2-7, is DVKVTQSSRYLVKRTGEKVFLECVQDMDHENMFWYRQDPGLGLRLIYFSYDVKMKEKGDIPEGYSVSREKKERFSLILESASTNQTSMYLCASSLVAGGPYEQYFGPGTRLTVT.

CDR3 residues: CASSFGQGNQPQHF. CDR3 coding DNA: TGTGCCAGCAGTTTTGGACAGGGCAATCAGCCCCAGCATTTT. The chain combines TRBV7-9 with TRBJ1-5, with 7 bases that match TRBD1. The trim removed 6 bases at V and 2 bases at J, leaving 4 bases unmatched. Germline CDR1 is SEHNR and CDR2 is FQNEAQ (reference sequence). The CDR3 runs 14 residues.

The chain recombines TRBV5-8 with TRBJ2-7; TRBD2 aligns across 8 bases. Per germline, CDR1 SGHTS and CDR2 YDEGEE. The junction had 2 bases not matched to a gene; V was cut back by 0 bases and J by 6 bases. This CDR3 has 13 residues. The CDR3 loop is CASSLAAGAEQYF. CDR3 DNA sequence: TGTGCCAGCAGCTTGGCAGCGGGAGCCGAGCAGTACTTC.

The gene calls are TRBV6-4 and TRBJ2-5; D is perhaps TRBD2 (5 bases). The V and J ends lost 4 bases and 1 base respectively, with 19 bases between them. Germline CDR1 is MRHNA and CDR2 is SNTAGT. CDR3 length: 17 residues. CDR3 coding DNA: TGTGCCAGCAGTGCCTCCGCGGGCCCTAGAGTCCAAGAGACCCAGTACTTC. Amino acid sequence: CASSASAGPRVQETQYF.